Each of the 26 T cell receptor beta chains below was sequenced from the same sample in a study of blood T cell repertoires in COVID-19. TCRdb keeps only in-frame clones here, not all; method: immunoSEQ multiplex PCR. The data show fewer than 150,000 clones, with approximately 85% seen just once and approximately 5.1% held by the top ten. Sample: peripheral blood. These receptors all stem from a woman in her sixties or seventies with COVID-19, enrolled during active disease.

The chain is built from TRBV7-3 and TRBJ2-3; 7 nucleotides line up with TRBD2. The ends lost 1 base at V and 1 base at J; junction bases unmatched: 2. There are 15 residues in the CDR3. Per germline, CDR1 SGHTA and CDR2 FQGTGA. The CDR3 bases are TGTGCCAGCAGCTTAATCCGGGGGGGCACAGATACGCAGTATTTT. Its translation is CASSLIRGGTDTQYF.

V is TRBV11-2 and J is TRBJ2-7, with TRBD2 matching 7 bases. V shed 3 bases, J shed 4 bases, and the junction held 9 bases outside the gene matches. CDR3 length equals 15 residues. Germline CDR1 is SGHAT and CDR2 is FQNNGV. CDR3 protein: CASSFSSGAEYEQYF. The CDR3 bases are TGTGCCAGCAGCTTCTCCAGCGGGGCCGAGTACGAGCAGTACTTC.

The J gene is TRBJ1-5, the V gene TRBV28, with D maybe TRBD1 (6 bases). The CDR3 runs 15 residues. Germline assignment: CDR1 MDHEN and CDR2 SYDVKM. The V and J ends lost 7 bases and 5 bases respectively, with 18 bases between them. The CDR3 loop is CASITLGGGYQPQHF. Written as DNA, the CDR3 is TGTGCCAGCATTACCTTAGGGGGGGGGTATCAGCCCCAGCATTTT.

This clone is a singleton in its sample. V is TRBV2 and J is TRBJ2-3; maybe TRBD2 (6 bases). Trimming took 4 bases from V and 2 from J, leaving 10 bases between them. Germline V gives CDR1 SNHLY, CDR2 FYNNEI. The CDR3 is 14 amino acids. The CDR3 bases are TGTGCCAGCAGTGCGGAGGGTCTCACAGATACGCAGTATTTT. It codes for CASSAEGLTDTQYF.

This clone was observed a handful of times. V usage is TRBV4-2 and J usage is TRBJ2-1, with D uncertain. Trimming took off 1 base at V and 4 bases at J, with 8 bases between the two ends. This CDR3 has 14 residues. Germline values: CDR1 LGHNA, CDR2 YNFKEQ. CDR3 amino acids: CASSQVKEYNEQFF. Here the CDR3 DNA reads TGTGCCAGCAGCCAAGTAAAGGAGTACAATGAGCAGTTCTTC.

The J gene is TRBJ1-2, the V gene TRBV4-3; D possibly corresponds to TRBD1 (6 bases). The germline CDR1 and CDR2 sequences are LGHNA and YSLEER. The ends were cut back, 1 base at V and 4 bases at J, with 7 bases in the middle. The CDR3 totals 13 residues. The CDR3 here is CASSQAQGYGYTF. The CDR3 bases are TGCGCCAGCAGCCAAGCACAGGGCTATGGCTACACCTTC.

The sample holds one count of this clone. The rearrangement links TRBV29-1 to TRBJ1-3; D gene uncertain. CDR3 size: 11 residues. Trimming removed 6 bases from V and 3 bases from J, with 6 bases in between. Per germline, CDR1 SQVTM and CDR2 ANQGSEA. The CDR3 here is CSVSDGNTIYF. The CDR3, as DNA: TGCAGCGTGAGCGATGGAAACACCATATATTTT.

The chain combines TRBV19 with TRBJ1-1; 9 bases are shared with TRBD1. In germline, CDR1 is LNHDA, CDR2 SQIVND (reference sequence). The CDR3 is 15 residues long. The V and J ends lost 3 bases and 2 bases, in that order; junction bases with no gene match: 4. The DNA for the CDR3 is TGTGCCAGTAGTATTAACAGGGGGCTAAACACTGAAGCTTTCTTT. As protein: CASSINRGLNTEAFF. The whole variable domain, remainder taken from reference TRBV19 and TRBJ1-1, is DGGITQSPKYLFRKEGQNVTLSCEQNLNHDAMYWYRQDPGQGLRLIYYSQIVNDFQKGDIAEGYSVSREKKESFPLTVTSAQKNPTAFYLCASSINRGLNTEAFFGQGTRLTVV.

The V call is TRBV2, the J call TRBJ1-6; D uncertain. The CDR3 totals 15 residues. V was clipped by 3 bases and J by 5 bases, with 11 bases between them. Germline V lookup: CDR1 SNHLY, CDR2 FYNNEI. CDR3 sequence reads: CASSEGGLNNSPLHF. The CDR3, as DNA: TGTGCCAGCAGTGAGGGAGGGCTCAATAATTCACCCCTCCACTTT. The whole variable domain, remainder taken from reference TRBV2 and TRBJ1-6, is EPEVTQTPSHQVTQMGQEVILRCVPISNHLYFYWYRQILGQKVEFLVSFYNNEISEKSEIFDDQFSVERPDGSNFTLKIRSTKLEDSAMYFCASSEGGLNNSPLHFGNGTRLTVT.

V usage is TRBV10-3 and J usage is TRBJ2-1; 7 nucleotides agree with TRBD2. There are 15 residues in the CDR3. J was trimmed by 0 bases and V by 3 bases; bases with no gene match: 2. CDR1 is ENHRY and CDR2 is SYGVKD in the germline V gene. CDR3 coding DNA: TGTGCCATCAGTGATGGGGGGGTCTCCTACAATGAGCAGTTCTTC. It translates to CAISDGGVSYNEQFF.

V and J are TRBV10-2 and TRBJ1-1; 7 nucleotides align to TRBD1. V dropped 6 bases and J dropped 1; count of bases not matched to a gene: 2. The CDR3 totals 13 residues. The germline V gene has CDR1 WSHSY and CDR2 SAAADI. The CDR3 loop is CASRGTANTEAFF. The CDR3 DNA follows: TGCGCCAGCAGGGGGACAGCGAACACTGAAGCTTTCTTT.

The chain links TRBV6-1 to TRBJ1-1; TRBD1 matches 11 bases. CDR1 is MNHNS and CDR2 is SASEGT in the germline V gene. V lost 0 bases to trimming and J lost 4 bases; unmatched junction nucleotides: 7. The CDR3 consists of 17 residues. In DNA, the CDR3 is TGTGCCAGCAGTGAAGCACCGATGGGACAGGGGGGCACTGAAGCTTTCTTT. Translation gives CASSEAPMGQGGTEAFF.

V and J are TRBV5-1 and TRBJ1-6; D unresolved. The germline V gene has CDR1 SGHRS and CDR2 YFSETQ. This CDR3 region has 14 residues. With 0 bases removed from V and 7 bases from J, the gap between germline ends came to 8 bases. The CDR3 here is CASSLGQANSPLHF. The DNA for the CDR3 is TGCGCCAGCAGCTTGGGGCAGGCGAATTCACCCCTCCACTTT.

In DNA form, the CDR3 reads TGTGCCAGCAGCTTAACCTCAGGGTTTGGGACTGAAGCTTTCTTT. Its translation: CASSLTSGFGTEAFF. The rearrangement uses TRBV7-8 and TRBJ1-1, with a tentative D call TRBD1 (5 bases). There are 15 residues in the CDR3. Germline V CDR1 and CDR2: SGHVS, FQNEAQ. Trimming took off 2 bases at V and 5 bases at J, with 15 bases between the two ends. Variable domain in full (rest from reference TRBV7-8 and TRBJ1-1): GAGVSQSPRYKVAKRGQDVALRCDPISGHVSLFWYQQALGQGPEFLTYFQNEAQLDKSGLPSDRFFAERPEGSVSTLKIQRTQQEDSAVYLCASSLTSGFGTEAFFGQGTRLTVV.

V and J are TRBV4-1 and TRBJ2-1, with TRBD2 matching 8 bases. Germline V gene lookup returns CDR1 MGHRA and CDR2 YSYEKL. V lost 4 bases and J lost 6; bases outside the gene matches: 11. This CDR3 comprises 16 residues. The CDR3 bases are TGCGCCAGCAGCCCCCTGTGGCGGGGGGCCGGCAATGAGCAGTTCTTC. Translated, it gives CASSPLWRGAGNEQFF.

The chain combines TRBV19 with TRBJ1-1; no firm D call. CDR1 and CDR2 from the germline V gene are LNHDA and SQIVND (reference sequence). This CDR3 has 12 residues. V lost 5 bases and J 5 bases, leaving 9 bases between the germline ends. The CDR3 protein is CASSFPGTEAFF. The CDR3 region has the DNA TGTGCCAGTAGTTTCCCGGGGACTGAAGCTTTCTTT.

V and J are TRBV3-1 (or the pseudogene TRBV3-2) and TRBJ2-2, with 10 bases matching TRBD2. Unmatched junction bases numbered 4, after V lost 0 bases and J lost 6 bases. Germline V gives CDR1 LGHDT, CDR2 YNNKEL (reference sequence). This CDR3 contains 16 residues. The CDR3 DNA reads TGTGCCAGCAGCCAAGAGGAGCGGGGGGGCCCCGGGGAGCTGTTTTTT. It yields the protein CASSQEERGGPGELFF.

The CDR3 coding sequence is TGCGCCAGCAGCCGAGACGGGACAGGGGTTGCGGGGGAGCTGTTTTTT. Translated, it gives CASSRDGTGVAGELFF. This rearrangement joins TRBV5-1 to TRBJ2-2; 10 bases align to TRBD1. The V gene's germline CDR1 is SGHRS and CDR2 YFSETQ. The V gene end was trimmed by 4 bases and the J gene end by 8 bases; junction bases not matched to a gene: 11. The CDR3 has 16 residues.

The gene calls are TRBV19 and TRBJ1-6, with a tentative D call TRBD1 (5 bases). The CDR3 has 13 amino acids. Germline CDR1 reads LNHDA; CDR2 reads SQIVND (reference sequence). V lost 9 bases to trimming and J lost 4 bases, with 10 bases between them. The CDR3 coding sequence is TGTGCCAGCGGGGGGGGGTATAATTCACCCCTCCACTTT. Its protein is CASGGGYNSPLHF.

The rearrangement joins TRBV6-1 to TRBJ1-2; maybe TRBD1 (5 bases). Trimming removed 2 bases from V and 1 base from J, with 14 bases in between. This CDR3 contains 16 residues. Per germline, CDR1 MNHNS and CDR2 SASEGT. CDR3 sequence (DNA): TGTGCCAGCAGTGAACAATCCCGGGGGATTAACTATGGCTACACCTTC. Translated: CASSEQSRGINYGYTF.

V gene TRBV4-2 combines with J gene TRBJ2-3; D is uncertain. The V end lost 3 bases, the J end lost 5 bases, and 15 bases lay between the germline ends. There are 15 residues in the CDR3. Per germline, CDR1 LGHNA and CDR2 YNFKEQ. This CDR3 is CASSHRHGLRDTQYF. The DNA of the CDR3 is TGTGCCAGCAGCCACAGGCACGGCCTTCGAGATACGCAGTATTTT.

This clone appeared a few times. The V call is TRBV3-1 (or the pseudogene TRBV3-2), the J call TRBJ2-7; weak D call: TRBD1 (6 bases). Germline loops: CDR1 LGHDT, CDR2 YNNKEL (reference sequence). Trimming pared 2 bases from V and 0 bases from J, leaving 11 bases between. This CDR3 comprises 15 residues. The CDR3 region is CASSQWTVSSYEQYF. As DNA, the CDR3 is TGTGCCAGCAGCCAATGGACAGTTAGCTCCTACGAGCAGTACTTC.

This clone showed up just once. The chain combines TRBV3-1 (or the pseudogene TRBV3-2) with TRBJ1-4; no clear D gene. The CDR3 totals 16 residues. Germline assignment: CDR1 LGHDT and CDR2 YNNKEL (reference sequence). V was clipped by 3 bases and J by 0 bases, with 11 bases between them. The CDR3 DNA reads TGTGCCAGCAGCCAGGGCGCCCCACCAACTAATGAAAAACTGTTTTTT. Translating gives CASSQGAPPTNEKLFF.

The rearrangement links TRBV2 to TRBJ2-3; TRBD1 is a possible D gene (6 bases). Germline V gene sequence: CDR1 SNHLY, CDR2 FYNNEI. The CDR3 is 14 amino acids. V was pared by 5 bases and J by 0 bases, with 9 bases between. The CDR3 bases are TGTGCCAGCAGTTGGACAGAGAGCACAGATACGCAGTATTTT. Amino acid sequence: CASSWTESTDTQYF. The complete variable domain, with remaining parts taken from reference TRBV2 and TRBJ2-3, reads EPEVTQTPSHQVTQMGQEVILRCVPISNHLYFYWYRQILGQKVEFLVSFYNNEISEKSEIFDDQFSVERPDGSNFTLKIRSTKLEDSAMYFCASSWTESTDTQYFGPGTRLTVL.

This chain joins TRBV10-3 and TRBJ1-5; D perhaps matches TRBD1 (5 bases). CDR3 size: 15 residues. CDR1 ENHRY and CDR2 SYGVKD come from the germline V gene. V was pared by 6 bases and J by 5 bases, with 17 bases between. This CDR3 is CAISKGRGGDQPQHF. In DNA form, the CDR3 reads TGTGCCATCAGCAAAGGAAGGGGTGGGGATCAGCCCCAGCATTTT.

The DNA of the CDR3 is TGTGCCAGCAGTGAACTTGGGACTGGCACCGGGGAGCTGTTTTTT. Protein sequence: CASSELGTGTGELFF. The V call is TRBV2, the J call TRBJ2-2; D possibly corresponds to TRBD2 (6 bases). Trimming stripped 2 bases from V and 4 bases from J, with 11 bases between. The CDR3 extends over 15 amino acids. Per germline, CDR1 SNHLY and CDR2 FYNNEI.